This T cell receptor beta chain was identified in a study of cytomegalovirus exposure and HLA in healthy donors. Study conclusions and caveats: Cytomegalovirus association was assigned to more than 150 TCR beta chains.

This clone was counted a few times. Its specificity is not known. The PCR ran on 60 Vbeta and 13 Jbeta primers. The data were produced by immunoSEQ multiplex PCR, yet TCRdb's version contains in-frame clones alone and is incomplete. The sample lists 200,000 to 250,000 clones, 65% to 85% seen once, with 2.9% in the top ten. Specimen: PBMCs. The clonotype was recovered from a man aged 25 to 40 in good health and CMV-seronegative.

The CDR3 sequence is CASSWAVGSSYEQYF. The DNA of the CDR3 is TGCGCCAGCAGTTGGGCCGTAGGGAGCTCCTACGAGCAGTACTTC. V gene TRBV5-1 combines with J gene TRBJ2-7; D is possibly TRBD2 (5 bases). V gave up 5 bases and J gave up 0 bases, with 15 bases separating them. Germline CDR1 reads SGHRS; CDR2 reads YFSETQ. The length of the CDR3 is 15 residues.